This TCR beta chain is drawn from a study of molecular identifiers for immune sequencing clone quantification. General observations from the study: Clones above 20 RNA copies contained over 97% of effector molecules and under 1% of naive molecules.

Concerning this clonotype itself: Its antigen is as yet unknown.

Each CDR3 protein gets one entry after TCRdb re-called the PCR reads with MiXCR. The table lists 460,000 or so distinct CDR3 sequences, around 23% of them singletons. Sequencing was carried out using naive CD8+ T cells from blood, with Jurkat cell RNA spiked in. The subset here: FACS-sorted CD8+CD4-CCR7+CD45RA+ naive T cells. The TCR comes from a human donor in good health. Some libraries in this study had Jurkat cell RNA spiked in.

As DNA, the CDR3 is TGCAGCGTTCTGAACAATTACAATGAGCAGTTCTTC. Protein: CSVLNNYNEQFF. J is TRBJ2-1 and V is TRBV29-1; D not certain. V lost 5 bases and J lost 4, with 9 bases in between. This CDR3 contains 12 residues. The germline CDR1 and CDR2 sequences are SQVTM and ANQGSEA.